This T cell receptor beta chain emerged from a study of OX40 agonist ivuxolimab in advanced cancers. Study-wide context: Patients received intravenous ivuxolimab every 2 weeks at 0.01 to 10 mg/kg. Having had anti-PD-1, anti-PD-L1 or anti-CTLA-4 therapy before was allowed, and over 35% had some.

Libraries were prepared by immunoSEQ multiplex PCR; TCRdb keeps only in-frame clonotypes and omits some of them. This sample has tens of thousands of clones, with 85% to 90% found just once. Whole-study results and caveats: On average, CD8+ T cells had more expanded clones than CD4+.

Autoimmune disease history or systemic immunosuppression barred patients. V was shortened by 8 bases and J by 4 bases, with 16 bases between the two germline ends. The CDR3 extends over 14 amino acids. Germline lookup yields CDR1 LNHNV and CDR2 YYDKDF (reference sequence). Comments on this clone: Its antigen is still unknown.

V and J are TRBV15 and TRBJ2-3; TRBD1 might be the D (6 bases). The source material was CD4+ or CD8+ T cells sorted from blood, sampled in a trial of the OX40 agonist ivuxolimab. This sequence was found in an adult with an advanced solid tumor such as melanoma, head and neck, liver or kidney cancer. CDR3 nucleotide sequence: TGTGCCACCCGAGACAGGCAGTTCGCAGATACGCAGTATTTT. This translates into CATRDRQFADTQYF.